This T cell receptor (beta chain) originates from a study of control samples from healthy donors and cancer patients (dated by TCRdb to 2020 to 2022). CDR1 and CDR2 are read off the germline V gene as SGHRS and YFSETQ. There are 15 amino acids in the CDR3, from cysteine to phenylalanine inclusive. The only DNA kept is the CDR3, 45 bases in frame from the first base. V is clipped by 4 bases and J by 1 base, and the sequence between their germline boundaries is 12 bases long. To note about this clone: Its cognate antigen has yet to be identified. Nothing much larger sits one base from this clone, and base qualities are not available.

Libraries were built with the immunoSEQ multiplex PCR assay. The clones in this table, taken by TCRdb from immuneACCESS, are in-frame only. Not every clone is retained; where verified, under half of the shortfall comes from an unresolved V gene, and the cause of the rest is unknown. The sample records roughly 180,000 clones, approximately 94% of which are singletons. Over 1.3% of the sample is held by the ten biggest clonotypes. This clonotype was sampled from a woman aged 18-35 years in good health. The chain joins TRBV5-1 to TRBJ2-4; a confident D gene designation cannot be given. Sample: blood. CDR3 loop: CASSPSVSAKNIQYF. The nucleotide sequence is TGCGCCAGCAGCCCCTCAGTAAGCGCCAAAAACATTCAGTACTTC.